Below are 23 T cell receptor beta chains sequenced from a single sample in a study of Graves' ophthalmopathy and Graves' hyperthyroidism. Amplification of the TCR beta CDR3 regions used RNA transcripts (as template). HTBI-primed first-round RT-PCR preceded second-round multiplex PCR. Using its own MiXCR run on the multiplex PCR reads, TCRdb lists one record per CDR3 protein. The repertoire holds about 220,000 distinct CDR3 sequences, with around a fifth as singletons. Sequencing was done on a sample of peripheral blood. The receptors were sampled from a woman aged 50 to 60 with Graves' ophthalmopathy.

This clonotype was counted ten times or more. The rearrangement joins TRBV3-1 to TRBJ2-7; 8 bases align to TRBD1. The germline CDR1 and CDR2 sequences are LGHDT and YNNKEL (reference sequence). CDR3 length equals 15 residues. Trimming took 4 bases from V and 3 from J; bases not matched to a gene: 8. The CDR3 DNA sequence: TGTGCCAGCAGCCGAGATGAGACAGGGGTCTACGAGCAGTACTTC. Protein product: CASSRDETGVYEQYF.

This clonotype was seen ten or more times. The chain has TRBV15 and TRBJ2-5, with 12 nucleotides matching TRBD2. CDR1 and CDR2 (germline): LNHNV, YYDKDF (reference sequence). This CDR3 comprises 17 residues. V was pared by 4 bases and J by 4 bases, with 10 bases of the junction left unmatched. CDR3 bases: TGTGCCACCAGCACTAGCGGGAGGGTTAAGACTAGAGAGACCCAGTACTTC. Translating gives CATSTSGRVKTRETQYF.

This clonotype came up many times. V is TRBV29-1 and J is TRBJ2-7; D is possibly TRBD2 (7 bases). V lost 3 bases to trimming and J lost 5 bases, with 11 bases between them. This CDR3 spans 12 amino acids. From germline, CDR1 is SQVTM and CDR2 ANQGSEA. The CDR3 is CSVEQGRDEQYF. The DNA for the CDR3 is TGCAGCGTTGAGCAGGGGAGGGACGAGCAGTACTTC.

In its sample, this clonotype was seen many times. CDR3 sequence (DNA): TGTGCCAGCAGTGCTGTGGGAGGGGGCAATCAGCCCCAGCATTTT. Encoded protein: CASSAVGGGNQPQHF. The chain is built from TRBV2 and TRBJ1-5, with D possibly matching TRBD1 (5 bases). The CDR3 has 15 residues. Per the germline V gene, CDR1 is SNHLY and CDR2 is FYNNEI. Deletions cut 4 bases from V and 2 bases from J, with 12 bases between.

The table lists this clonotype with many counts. CDR3 region: CATSDGRGGRADTQYF. The DNA for the CDR3 is TGTGCCACCAGTGACGGCCGGGGGGGGAGAGCAGATACGCAGTATTTT. V and J are TRBV24-1 and TRBJ2-3, with 8 bases lining up with TRBD2. The V segment lost 4 bases and the J segment 4 bases; nucleotides outside the gene matches: 9. The CDR3 has 16 amino acids. The V gene's germline CDR1 is KGHDR and CDR2 SFDVKD.

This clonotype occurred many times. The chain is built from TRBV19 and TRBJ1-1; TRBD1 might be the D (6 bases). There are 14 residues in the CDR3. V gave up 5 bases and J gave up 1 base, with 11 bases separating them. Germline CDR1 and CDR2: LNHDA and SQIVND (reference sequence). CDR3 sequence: CASSAGTPNTEAFF. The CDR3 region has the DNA TGTGCCAGTAGTGCCGGGACACCGAACACTGAAGCTTTCTTT.

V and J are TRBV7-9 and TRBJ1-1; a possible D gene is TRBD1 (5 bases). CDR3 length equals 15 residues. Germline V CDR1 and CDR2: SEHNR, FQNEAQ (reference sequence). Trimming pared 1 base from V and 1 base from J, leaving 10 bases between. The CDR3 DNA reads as TGTGCCAGCAGCTTAGGAGGGGCGCGGAACACTGAAGCTTTCTTT. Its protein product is CASSLGGARNTEAFF.

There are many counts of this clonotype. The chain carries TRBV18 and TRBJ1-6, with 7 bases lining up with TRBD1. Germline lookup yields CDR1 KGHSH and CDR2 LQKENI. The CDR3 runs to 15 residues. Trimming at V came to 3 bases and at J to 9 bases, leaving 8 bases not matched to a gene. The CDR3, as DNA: TGTGCCAGCTCACCGAGTGGGGACAGTAGTTCACCCCTCCACTTT. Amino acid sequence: CASSPSGDSSSPLHF.

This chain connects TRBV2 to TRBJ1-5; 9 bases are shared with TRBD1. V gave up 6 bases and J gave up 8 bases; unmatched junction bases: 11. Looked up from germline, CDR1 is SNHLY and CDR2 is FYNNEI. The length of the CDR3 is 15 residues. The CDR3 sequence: CASSLWRGDREPQHF. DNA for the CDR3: TGTGCCAGCAGCCTATGGAGAGGGGACAGGGAGCCCCAGCATTTT.

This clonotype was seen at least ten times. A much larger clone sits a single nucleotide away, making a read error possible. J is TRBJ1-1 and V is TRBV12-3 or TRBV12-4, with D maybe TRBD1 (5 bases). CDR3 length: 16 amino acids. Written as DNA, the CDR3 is TGTGCCAGCAGTTTCGCCGGGACCTTAACCAACATTGAAGCTTTCTTT. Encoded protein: CASSFAGTLTNIEAFF.

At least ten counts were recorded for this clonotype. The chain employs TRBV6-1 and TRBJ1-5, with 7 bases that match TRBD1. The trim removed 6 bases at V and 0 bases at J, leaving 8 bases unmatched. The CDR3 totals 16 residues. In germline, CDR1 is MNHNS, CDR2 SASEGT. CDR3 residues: CASRQTGQISNQPQHF. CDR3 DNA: TGTGCCAGCAGACAGACGGGACAGATTAGCAATCAGCCCCAGCATTTT.

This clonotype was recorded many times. CDR3 loop: CASKISSSYNSPLHF. The CDR3 DNA reads as TGTGCCAGCAAAATTTCTAGCTCCTATAATTCACCCCTCCACTTT. The V gene is TRBV6-1, the J gene TRBJ1-6; D ambiguous. CDR1 and CDR2 from the germline V gene are MNHNS and SASEGT. The CDR3 runs 15 residues. V gave up 7 bases and J gave up 0 bases, with 10 bases separating them.

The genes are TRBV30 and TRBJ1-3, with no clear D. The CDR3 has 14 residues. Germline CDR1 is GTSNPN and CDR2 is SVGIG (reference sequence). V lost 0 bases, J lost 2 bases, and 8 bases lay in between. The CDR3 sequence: CAWSVGGPGNTIYF. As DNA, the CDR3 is TGTGCCTGGAGTGTTGGAGGGCCTGGAAACACCATATATTTT.

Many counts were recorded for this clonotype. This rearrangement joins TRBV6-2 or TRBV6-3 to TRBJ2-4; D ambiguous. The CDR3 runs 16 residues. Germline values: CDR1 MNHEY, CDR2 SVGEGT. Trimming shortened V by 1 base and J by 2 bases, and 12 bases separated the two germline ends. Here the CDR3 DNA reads TGTGCCAGCAGTTACTATCTAGAAGGGTCCAAAAACATTCAGTACTTC. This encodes CASSYYLEGSKNIQYF.

CDR3 region: CSAREGGYGAFF. Here the CDR3 DNA reads TGCAGTGCTAGAGAAGGGGGGTATGGAGCTTTCTTT. The gene calls are TRBV20-1 and TRBJ1-1; possibly TRBD1 for D (6 bases). Germline V gene lookup returns CDR1 DFQATT and CDR2 SNEGSKA (reference sequence). Trimming shortened V by 0 bases and J by 10 bases, and 12 bases separated the two germline ends. The CDR3 covers 12 residues.

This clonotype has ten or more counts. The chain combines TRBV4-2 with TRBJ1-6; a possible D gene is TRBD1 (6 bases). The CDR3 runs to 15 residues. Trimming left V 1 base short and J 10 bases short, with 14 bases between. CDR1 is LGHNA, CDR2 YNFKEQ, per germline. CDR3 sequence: CASSQVYRDPSPLHF. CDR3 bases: TGTGCCAGCAGCCAAGTATACAGGGACCCCTCACCCCTCCACTTT.

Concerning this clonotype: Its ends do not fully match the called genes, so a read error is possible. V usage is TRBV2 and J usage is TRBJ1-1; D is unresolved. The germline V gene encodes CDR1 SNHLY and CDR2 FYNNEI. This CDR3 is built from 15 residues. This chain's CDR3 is CAISERAHLGTEAFF. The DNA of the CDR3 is TGTGCCATCAGTGAAAGGGCTCACTTAGGAACTGAAGCTTTCTTT.

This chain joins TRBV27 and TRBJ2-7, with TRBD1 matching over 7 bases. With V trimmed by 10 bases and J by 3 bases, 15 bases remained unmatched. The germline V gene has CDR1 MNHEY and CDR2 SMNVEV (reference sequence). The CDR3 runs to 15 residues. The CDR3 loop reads CANQSIMGQFYEQYF. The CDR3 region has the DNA TGTGCCAACCAAAGTATAATGGGACAGTTCTACGAGCAGTACTTC.

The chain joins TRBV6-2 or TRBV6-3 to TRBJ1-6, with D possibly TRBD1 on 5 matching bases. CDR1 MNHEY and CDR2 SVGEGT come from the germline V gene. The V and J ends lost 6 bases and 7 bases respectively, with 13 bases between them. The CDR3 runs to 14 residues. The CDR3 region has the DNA TGTGCCAGCAGCCTCAGGGTCCTAAATTCACCCCTCCACTTT. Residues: CASSLRVLNSPLHF.

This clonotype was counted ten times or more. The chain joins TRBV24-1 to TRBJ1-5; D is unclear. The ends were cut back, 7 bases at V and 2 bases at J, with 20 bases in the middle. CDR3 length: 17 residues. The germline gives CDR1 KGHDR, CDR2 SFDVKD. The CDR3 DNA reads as TGTGCCACCAGGCCGGGAGGGCAGGAGGCTGGCAATCAGCCCCAGCATTTT. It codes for CATRPGGQEAGNQPQHF.

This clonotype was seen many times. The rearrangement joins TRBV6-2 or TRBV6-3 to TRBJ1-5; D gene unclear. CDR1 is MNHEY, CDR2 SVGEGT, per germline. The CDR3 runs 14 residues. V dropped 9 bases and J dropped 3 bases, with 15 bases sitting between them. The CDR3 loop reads CASTRAGNNQPQHF. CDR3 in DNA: TGTGCCAGTACAAGAGCTGGGAACAATCAGCCCCAGCATTTT.

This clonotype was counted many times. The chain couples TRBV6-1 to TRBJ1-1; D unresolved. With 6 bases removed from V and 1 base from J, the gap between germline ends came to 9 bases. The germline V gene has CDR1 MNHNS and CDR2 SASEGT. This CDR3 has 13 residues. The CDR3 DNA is TGTGCCAGCAGAACGACAACGAACACTGAAGCTTTCTTT. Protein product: CASRTTTNTEAFF.

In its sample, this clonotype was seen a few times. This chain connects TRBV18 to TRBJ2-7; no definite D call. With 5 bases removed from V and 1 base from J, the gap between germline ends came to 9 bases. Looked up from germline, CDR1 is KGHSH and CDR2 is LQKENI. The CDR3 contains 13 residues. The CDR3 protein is CASSSENSYEQYF. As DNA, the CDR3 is TGTGCCAGCTCAAGTGAGAATTCCTACGAGCAGTACTTC.